This TCR beta chain came from a study of T cell responses to AZD1222 COVID-19 vaccine listed by TCRdb under 2021. Some background on the complete study: AZD1222 recipients whose second dose came at about 4 weeks and those whose second dose came at about 12 weeks were combined into one group, since spike-specific TCR depth and breadth did not differ between the two schedules. A total of 233 trial participants underwent TCR sequencing, of whom about 200 had received two doses of AZD1222 and roughly 26 had received two doses of the MenACWY control vaccine. Trial participants were enrolled by age into 18-55, 56-69 and 70-plus year subgroups, with about 150, 28 and 57 TCR-sequenced participants respectively. What the work shows at the level of the full study, not this receptor alone: Spike-specific TCR breadth and depth rose significantly after two AZD1222 doses compared with day 0 and with MenACWY recipients. Participants were mostly white British and included more females than males, and it was suggested by the authors that clonal diversity may have been underestimated. Nearly half of unique spike-specific TCRs reportedly recognized epitopes outside regions mutated in the B.1.351 and B.1.1.7 variants. Because no samples from the day 14 peak response were available, repertoires could be characterized only after the peak T cell response. Conclusions about previously exposed vaccinees are limited because only five to seven AZD1222 recipients were SARS-CoV-2 seropositive at baseline. CD4 TCRs associated with the vaccine covered the entire spike protein, and the dominant responses were in regions 160-218 and 743-854. In the small 56-69-year group, the increase in depth fell short of significance, most likely because of low power.

Counted from cysteine to phenylalanine, this CDR3 has 14 amino acids. CDR3 DNA only is kept here, 42 bases in frame from base 1. CDR1 and CDR2, per the germline V gene, are MNHEY and SVGAGI. The germline V end is reduced by 4 bases and the J end by 1 base; junction bases left unmatched: 2. For this clone: Its specific antigen is unknown. Base qualities are not recorded, but no much larger clone differs from it by a single base.

This specimen's time point label, interpreted: baseline before first vaccination. Samples from vaccinated people were obtained from the UK trials COV001 and COV002, which included a single-blind randomized controlled phase 2/3 trial of AZD1222 (ChAdOx1 nCoV-19) in healthy adults. For TCRbeta chain sequencing, PBMC samples from trial participants were taken at day 0 and at day 28 after the second dose. The CDR3 regions of human TCRbeta chains were analyzed by immunosequencing. The authors' pipeline ran thus. TCRs in the repertoires were compared against a reference library of SARS-CoV-2-specific TCRs that had been generated with the MIRA antigen-specificity platform. Breadth was defined as the fraction of unique TCRs that were SARS-CoV-2-associated, and depth was defined as the fraction of total T cells that were SARS-CoV-2-associated. Using the MIRA data, each spike-specific TCR was assigned both to the spike region to which the TCR was reactive and to a CD4 or CD8 class. Log10-transformed breadth and depth values were compared by one-way ANOVA with Sidak's multiple comparisons tests. Not all clones reach the TCRdb copy of this immuneACCESS table, which keeps in-frame sequences only. Checked studies attribute under half of the gap to unresolved V genes and leave the rest unexplained. V and J calls and clone size come straight from that table; D and trimming were deduced from the DNA. Within this sample are over 100,000 clones, with 92% of them counted one time only. The top ten clonotypes cover roughly 1.8% of the sample.

This sequence uses TRBV6-5 and TRBJ1-1, and 8 bases in between align with TRBD1. Specimen: peripheral blood, collected on day 0 of AZD1222 vaccination. This clonotype was obtained from an adult in good health. The CDR3 protein is CASSSGQGNTEAFF. The nucleotides read TGTGCCAGCAGTTCCGGACAGGGGAACACTGAAGCTTTCTTT.